This TCR beta chain was recorded in a study of Graves' ophthalmopathy and Graves' hyperthyroidism. About this clonotype itself: Antigen unknown.

Germline CDR1 is SEHNR and CDR2 is FQNEAQ (reference sequence). Trimming shortened V by 5 bases and J by 2 bases, and 9 bases separated the two germline ends. The CDR3 has 13 amino acids. PBMCs originated in 10 ml of fresh peripheral blood. Amplification targeted the TCR beta CDR3 regions, with RNA transcripts as the source material. An opening RT-PCR round employed HTBI primers and preceded a second-round multiplex PCR. TCRdb reprocessed the multiplex PCR reads via MiXCR and lists one record per CDR3 protein. This sample has some 240,000 distinct CDR3 sequences; 45% to 55% occur once, and the top ten carry approximately 44%. Overall study results and limits: Blood also held most thyroid clonotypes expanded above 0.001 frequency. At 60% to 71% sensitivity and roughly 72% specificity, the model predicted progression of the ophthalmopathy.

The origin of this receptor is an adult man with Graves' ophthalmopathy. The chain recombines TRBV7-9 with TRBJ1-2; tentative D call: TRBD1 (5 bases). Sequenced material: peripheral blood. The CDR3 bases are TGTGCCAGCAGCCCGACAGAAAACTATGGCTACACCTTC. Translation gives CASSPTENYGYTF.